What follows are 26 T cell receptor beta chains derived from one specimen sequenced in a study of Tregs in tolerant kidney transplant recipients. TCRdb's table, derived via immunoSEQ multiplex PCR, lists solely in-frame clones and lacks some. This sample has 2,400 or so clones, with roughly 43% found just once. These TCRs' antigens remain unknown. Sequencing used Tregs from blood cultured with allogeneic cells. The receptors shown here come from a human donor in good health.

This clone was observed a few times. The J gene is TRBJ1-3, the V gene TRBV29-1, with D unresolved. V was clipped by 6 bases and J by 1 base, with 7 bases between them. Germline V gene data show CDR1 as SQVTM and CDR2 as ANQGSEA. This CDR3 contains 12 residues. This CDR3 is CSVSGSGNTIYF. CDR3 coding DNA: TGCAGCGTCTCGGGGTCTGGAAACACCATATATTTT.

This clone was recorded a few times. V is TRBV5-6 and J is TRBJ2-1; 9 bases map to TRBD2. After removal of 6 bases from V and 7 bases from J, the junction contained 8 bases not matched to a gene. This CDR3 spans 14 amino acids. Germline V lookup: CDR1 SGHDT, CDR2 YYEEEE. The CDR3 loop is CASITAGGPNEQFF. The CDR3 nucleotides are TGTGCCAGCATCACAGCGGGAGGCCCTAATGAGCAGTTCTTC.

This rearrangement joins TRBV7-9 to TRBJ2-1, with TRBD2 matching over 11 bases. The CDR3 sequence is 16 residues long. The V gene's germline CDR1 is SEHNR and CDR2 FQNEAQ (reference sequence). V trimming: 1 base; J trimming: 6 bases; junction bases outside the gene matches: 5. Here the CDR3 reads CASSLVVLAGVNEQFF. DNA for the CDR3: TGTGCCAGCAGCTTAGTTGTACTAGCGGGAGTCAATGAGCAGTTCTTC.

The J gene is TRBJ2-7, the V gene TRBV11-3; unclear D gene. Looked up from germline, CDR1 is SGHNT and CDR2 is YENEEA. The V end lost 0 bases, the J end lost 6 bases, and 9 bases lay between the germline ends. This CDR3 contains 13 residues. The CDR3, as DNA: TGTGCCAGCAGCTTAGACGGTTTGGGCGAGCAGTACTTC. Its translation is CASSLDGLGEQYF.

This clone occurred a few times. This chain uses TRBV7-9 with TRBJ1-2; D gene uncertain. V was trimmed by 5 bases and J by 4 bases, leaving 11 bases between them. CDR1 is SEHNR, CDR2 FQNEAQ, per germline (reference sequence). This CDR3 region has 13 residues. The CDR3 is CASSLSGGYGYTF. CDR3 nucleotide sequence: TGTGCCAGCAGCCTGAGCGGAGGCTATGGCTACACCTTC. Full variable domain (rest looked up from reference TRBV7-9 and TRBJ1-2): DTGVSQNPRHKITKRGQNVTFRCDPISEHNRLYWYRQTLGQGPEFLTYFQNEAQLEKSRLLSDRFSAERPKGSFSTLEIQRTEQGDSAMYLCASSLSGGYGYTFGSGTRLTVV.

The gene calls are TRBV13 and TRBJ2-3; D not certain. The CDR3 loop spans 16 amino acids. The germline CDR1 and CDR2 sequences are PRHDT and FYEKMQ (reference sequence). Trimming cost V 1 base and J 5 bases, with 16 bases left between them. CDR3 in amino acids: CASSLDGAWGKDTQYF. In DNA form, the CDR3 reads TGTGCCAGCAGCTTAGATGGAGCTTGGGGAAAAGATACGCAGTATTTT.

J is TRBJ2-7 and V is TRBV5-4, with 10 bases aligning to TRBD2. V shed 4 bases, J shed 3 bases, and the junction held 13 bases outside the gene matches. Germline CDR1 SGHNT, CDR2 YYREEE (reference sequence). The CDR3 runs to 17 residues. The DNA of the CDR3 is TGTGCCAGCAGCCAAGATATGGCTAGCGGGAGCCACTACGAGCAGTACTTC. It translates to CASSQDMASGSHYEQYF.

The J gene is TRBJ1-4, the V gene TRBV5-1, with a weak D call TRBD1 (5 bases). The CDR3 extends over 15 amino acids. Germline V gene lookup returns CDR1 SGHRS and CDR2 YFSETQ. V dropped 3 bases and J dropped 8 bases, with 17 bases sitting between them. The CDR3 sequence is CASSYMEGIGEKLFF. The CDR3 DNA sequence: TGCGCCAGCAGCTACATGGAGGGGATTGGAGAAAAACTGTTTTTT.

The chain recombines TRBV30 with TRBJ2-1; 13 nucleotides align to TRBD2. This CDR3 has 13 amino acids. Germline V lookup: CDR1 GTSNPN, CDR2 SVGIG (reference sequence). J gave up 15 bases and V 2 bases, and 7 bases lay outside the gene matches. The CDR3 reads CAWSRTSGGGRFF. The CDR3 nucleotides read TGTGCCTGGAGTCGGACTAGCGGGGGCGGGAGGTTCTTC.

Notes on this clone: Additional DNA sequences in this sample encode the identical CDR3. The rearrangement joins TRBV6-5 to TRBJ1-4; D unclear. CDR3 size: 14 residues. Germline CDR1 reads MNHEY; CDR2 reads SVGAGI. Between the trimmed V and J ends, which lost 6 bases and 3 bases, there was a span of 11 bases. The CDR3 DNA reads TGTGCCAGCAGACCGGAGTGGGCTAATGAAAAACTGTTTTTT. Translation: CASRPEWANEKLFF.

Only a few counts were recorded for this clone. The rearrangement joins TRBV5-4 to TRBJ2-7, with 9 bases fitting TRBD2. Germline V gene data show CDR1 as SGHNT and CDR2 as YYREEE (reference sequence). The V and J ends lost 4 bases and 2 bases, in that order; junction bases with no gene match: 7. This CDR3 is 15 amino acids long. CDR3 DNA sequence: TGTGCCAGCAGCGCGGGGGGCGGGAGGGCCTACGAGCAGTACTTC. Its translation: CASSAGGGRAYEQYF.

The chain joins TRBV19 to TRBJ2-5, with 16 bases that match TRBD2. The trim removed 5 bases at V and 4 bases at J, leaving 4 bases unmatched. The CDR3 is 16 residues long. Germline CDR1 LNHDA, CDR2 SQIVND (reference sequence). This CDR3 reads CASSLGLAGGRETQYF. CDR3 in DNA: TGTGCCAGTAGTTTGGGACTAGCGGGAGGGAGAGAGACCCAGTACTTC.

The V and J genes are TRBV7-3 and TRBJ2-7, with 9 bases identical to TRBD2. Germline V gene data show CDR1 as SGHTA and CDR2 as FQGTGA. The V and J ends lost 2 bases and 3 bases, in that order; junction bases with no gene match: 5. The CDR3 spans 15 residues. CDR3 sequence reads: CASSLVSGRGYEQYF. The CDR3 DNA reads TGTGCCAGCAGCTTAGTTAGCGGGAGAGGCTACGAGCAGTACTTC.

The CDR3 DNA reads as TGTGCCAGCTCACCACGGGACGCCCCCAGGAATTCACCCCTCCACTTT. This codes for CASSPRDAPRNSPLHF. The chain couples TRBV18 to TRBJ1-6, with D perhaps matching TRBD1 (5 bases). The germline V gene has CDR1 KGHSH and CDR2 LQKENI. The CDR3 runs 16 residues. V lost 1 base to trimming and J lost 7 bases, with 14 bases between them. The variable domain in full, completed from reference TRBV18 and TRBJ1-6, reads NAGVMQNPRHLVRRRGQEARLRCSPMKGHSHVYWYRQLPEEGLKFMVYLQKENIIDESGMPKERFSAEFPKEGPSILRIQQVVRGDSAAYFCASSPRDAPRNSPLHFGNGTRLTVT.

The chain is built from TRBV10-3 and TRBJ1-3; tentative D call: TRBD1 (5 bases). Germline loops: CDR1 ENHRY, CDR2 SYGVKD. The CDR3 totals 14 residues. Between the trimmed V and J ends, which lost 4 bases and 2 bases, there was a span of 9 bases. The CDR3 loop reads CAISAGTPGNTIYF. In nucleotides, the CDR3 is TGTGCCATCAGTGCCGGGACTCCTGGAAACACCATATATTTT.

The chain recombines TRBV5-1 with TRBJ1-5; 8 bases fit TRBD1. CDR1 is SGHRS and CDR2 is YFSETQ in the germline V gene. This CDR3 is 14 amino acids long. V dropped 2 bases and J dropped 4; count of bases not matched to a gene: 2. The CDR3 region has the DNA TGCGCCAGCAGCTTTACAGGGGGTAATCAGCCCCAGCATTTT. Its protein is CASSFTGGNQPQHF.

By proportion, this clone is medium-sized. The V gene is TRBV25-1, the J gene TRBJ2-7, with D possibly being TRBD1 (6 bases). The CDR3 totals 14 residues. CDR1 is MGHDK and CDR2 is SYGVNS in the germline V gene. Trimming left V 5 bases short and J 2 bases short, with 13 bases between. In DNA, the CDR3 is TGTGCCAGCAGTAGATGGGACATTGCCTACGAGCAGTACTTC. Translated, it gives CASSRWDIAYEQYF.

The chain joins TRBV19 to TRBJ2-1; no clear D. The germline gives CDR1 LNHDA, CDR2 SQIVND (reference sequence). V dropped 3 bases and J dropped 2 bases, with 8 bases sitting between them. The CDR3 runs 14 residues. The CDR3: CASSIWGAYNEQFF. Here the CDR3 DNA reads TGTGCCAGTAGTATCTGGGGTGCCTACAATGAGCAGTTCTTC.

The chain joins TRBV7-2 to TRBJ2-7; 7 bases are a match to TRBD2. CDR1 and CDR2 (germline): SGHTA, FQGNSA. V was pared by 5 bases and J by 4 bases, with 14 bases of the junction left unmatched. The CDR3 length is 16 residues. The CDR3 sequence is CASSLGLVPTSYEQYF. CDR3 coding DNA: TGTGCCAGCAGCCTTGGACTAGTCCCCACATCTTACGAGCAGTACTTC.

The chain links TRBV7-9 to TRBJ1-3; D may be TRBD1 (5 bases). V shed 4 bases and J shed 8 bases, with 24 bases lying between them. The germline V gene encodes CDR1 SEHNR and CDR2 FQNEAQ (reference sequence). CDR3 length: 17 residues. The CDR3: CASSSAQASLWMDTIYF. The CDR3 region has the DNA TGTGCCAGCAGCTCGGCACAGGCCTCCCTCTGGATGGACACCATATATTTT. The entire variable domain, with the rest obtained from reference TRBV7-9 and TRBJ1-3, is as follows: DTGVSQNPRHKITKRGQNVTFRCDPISEHNRLYWYRQTLGQGPEFLTYFQNEAQLEKSRLLSDRFSAERPKGSFSTLEIQRTEQGDSAMYLCASSSAQASLWMDTIYFGEGSWLTVV.

The rearrangement joins TRBV11-2 to TRBJ1-3; D not resolved. The V gene's germline CDR1 is SGHAT and CDR2 FQNNGV. The V gene lost 1 base and the J gene lost 3 bases, with 13 bases spanning the gap. The CDR3 contains 16 residues. CDR3 DNA: TGTGCCAGCAGCTTAGGGCGCCTTTTGTTTGGAAACACCATATATTTT. This encodes CASSLGRLLFGNTIYF.

This clone is classed as large. The genes are TRBV19 and TRBJ1-5, with 7 bases that match TRBD1. CDR1 and CDR2 (germline): LNHDA, SQIVND (reference sequence). The CDR3 spans 16 residues. V trimming: 3 bases; J trimming: 2 bases; junction bases outside the gene matches: 7. This CDR3 reads CASSIRQGTGNQPQHF. The CDR3 nucleotides read TGTGCCAGTAGTATTCGGCAGGGGACAGGCAATCAGCCCCAGCATTTT.

This chain joins TRBV5-1 and TRBJ1-6, with TRBD1 identical over 7 bases. Trimming removed 2 bases from V and 7 bases from J; junction bases left unmatched: 6. Germline CDR1 and CDR2: SGHRS and YFSETQ. This CDR3 comprises 15 residues. Here the CDR3 reads CASSFTGVRNSPLHF. In DNA form, the CDR3 reads TGCGCCAGCAGCTTTACAGGGGTACGGAATTCACCCCTCCACTTT.

The chain's CDR3 is CASSYSGNSNQPQHF. The CDR3 DNA sequence: TGTGCCAGCAGTTATTCAGGAAATAGCAATCAGCCCCAGCATTTT. The gene calls are TRBV27 and TRBJ1-5, with D unclear. The CDR3 has 15 residues. Germline loops: CDR1 MNHEY, CDR2 SMNVEV (reference sequence). Trimming stripped 4 bases from V and 0 bases from J, with 10 bases between.

This clone was seen more than once but under ten times. V usage is TRBV5-1 and J usage is TRBJ1-5; D is perhaps TRBD1 (6 bases). V shed 1 base and J shed 7 bases, with 21 bases lying between them. The germline CDR1 and CDR2 sequences are SGHRS and YFSETQ. The CDR3 extends over 17 amino acids. The CDR3 DNA reads TGCGCCAGCAGCTTGTACCCAACTATTCAGGGGAAGCAGCCCCAGCATTTT. Residues: CASSLYPTIQGKQPQHF.

V and J are TRBV5-4 and TRBJ2-1, with TRBD2 identical over 11 bases. Germline values: CDR1 SGHNT, CDR2 YYREEE (reference sequence). The CDR3 covers 19 residues. Germline trimming cut 0 bases from V and 12 bases from J; bases unmatched to any gene: 20. CDR3 coding DNA: TGTGCCAGCAGCTTGGGTCTAGCGGGAGGACCGAGGTTGACAATCGGGCAGTTCTTC. It is translated as CASSLGLAGGPRLTIGQFF. The full variable domain, completed using reference TRBV5-4 and TRBJ2-1, is ETGVTQSPTHLIKTRGQQVTLRCSSQSGHNTVSWYQQALGQGPQFIFQYYREEENGRGNFPPRFSGLQFPNYSSELNVNALELDDSALYLCASSLGLAGGPRLTIGQFFGPGTRLTVL.